Listed here are 23 T cell receptor beta chains from one sample, sequenced in a study of T cell clones after liver transplantation. Here immunoSEQ multiplex PCR was the method, and the copy in TCRdb shows in-frame clones only, minus some. The sample contains around 15,000 clones, 82% of which appear only once. The sequencing here drew on CD8+ T cells from blood, taken around 48 months after liver transplant. These receptors were obtained from a human patient who received a liver transplant. A share of the T cells may be of graft donor origin.

This rearrangement joins TRBV7-9 to TRBJ1-4; no reliable D call. CDR1 and CDR2 (germline): SEHNR, FQNEAQ (reference sequence). V was shortened by 5 bases and J by 14 bases, with 21 bases between the two germline ends. This CDR3 contains 14 residues. This CDR3 reads CASSPKSEEGDLFF. For the CDR3, the DNA is TGTGCCAGCAGCCCAAAAAGTGAGGAGGGAGATCTGTTTTTT.

V and J are TRBV11-2 and TRBJ2-3, with a possible D match to TRBD2 (6 bases). Per germline, CDR1 SGHAT and CDR2 FQNNGV. The CDR3 consists of 14 residues. Between the trimmed V and J ends, which lost 4 bases and 4 bases, there was a span of 12 bases. The CDR3 protein is CASSSQLAPDTQYF. DNA for the CDR3: TGTGCCAGCAGCTCCCAACTAGCCCCAGATACGCAGTATTTT.

The V call is TRBV5-4, the J call TRBJ2-3; 12 bases align to TRBD2. The J segment lost 2 bases and the V segment lost 0 bases, leaving 4 bases of the junction unmatched. Germline-derived CDR1 and CDR2 are SGHNT and YYREEE (reference sequence). The CDR3 extends over 17 amino acids. DNA for the CDR3: TGTGCCAGCAGCTTGGGACTAGCGGGGGTAGTCACAGATACGCAGTATTTT. Translating gives CASSLGLAGVVTDTQYF.

The rearrangement joins TRBV27 to TRBJ2-1, with 9 bases fitting TRBD2. The germline CDR1 and CDR2 sequences are MNHEY and SMNVEV (reference sequence). The V gene end was trimmed by 5 bases and the J gene end by 7 bases; junction bases not matched to a gene: 6. The CDR3 loop spans 14 amino acids. This CDR3 reads CASSEVTSGNEQFF. CDR3 nucleotide sequence: TGTGCCAGCAGTGAGGTTACTAGCGGGAATGAGCAGTTCTTC.

There are a few counts of this clone. V and J are TRBV7-9 and TRBJ1-2; 7 positions match TRBD1. The CDR3 loop spans 12 amino acids. Germline CDR1 and CDR2: SEHNR and FQNEAQ (reference sequence). J was trimmed by 6 bases and V by 4 bases; bases with no gene match: 2. The CDR3 DNA reads as TGTGCCAGCAGCTGGGACAGAGATGGCTACACCTTC. This sequence encodes CASSWDRDGYTF.

J is TRBJ1-4 and V is TRBV30; TRBD1 matches at 7 bases. Looked up from germline, CDR1 is GTSNPN and CDR2 is SVGIG (reference sequence). CDR3 length: 14 residues. With V trimmed by 3 bases and J by 6 bases, 7 bases remained unmatched. CDR3 protein: CAWSVSRGDEKLFF. The CDR3 region has the DNA TGTGCCTGGAGCGTAAGCAGGGGGGATGAAAAACTGTTTTTT.

The chain combines TRBV5-1 with TRBJ1-4; possibly TRBD1 for D (6 bases). V was pared by 0 bases and J by 7 bases, with 13 bases between. The CDR3 extends over 15 amino acids. Germline V gene data show CDR1 as SGHRS and CDR2 as YFSETQ. The CDR3 DNA reads TGCGCCAGCAGCTTGGCCGGGGGGCTCGGTGAAAAACTGTTTTTT. It translates to CASSLAGGLGEKLFF.

This clone was detected only a few times. The J gene is TRBJ1-1, the V gene TRBV10-2; D is undetermined. The germline V gene has CDR1 WSHSY and CDR2 SAAADI. Trimming took 3 bases from V and 1 from J, leaving 6 bases between them. CDR3 length equals 13 residues. CDR3 protein: CASSDEWNTEAFF. DNA of the CDR3: TGCGCCAGCAGTGACGAGTGGAACACTGAAGCTTTCTTT.

V gene TRBV30 combines with J gene TRBJ2-3, with D hard to call. The V end lost 2 bases, the J end lost 4 bases, and 10 bases lay between the germline ends. Germline CDR1 reads GTSNPN; CDR2 reads SVGIG (reference sequence). The length of the CDR3 is 13 residues. CDR3 nucleotide sequence: TGTGCCTGGAGTTTACTATCGGCAGATACGCAGTATTTT. The encoded protein is CAWSLLSADTQYF.

The chain joins TRBV6-5 to TRBJ2-7; 9 nucleotides agree with TRBD2. The CDR3 covers 14 residues. Trimming took 7 bases from V and 2 from J; bases not matched to a gene: 6. In germline, CDR1 is MNHEY, CDR2 SVGAGI. The CDR3 nucleotides read TGTGCCAGCATGGCAGCGGGGGGAACCTACGAGCAGTACTTC. This codes for CASMAAGGTYEQYF.

The V call is TRBV5-4, the J call TRBJ1-1; no reliable D call. CDR3 length: 15 residues. CDR1 and CDR2 from the germline V gene are SGHNT and YYREEE (reference sequence). Trimming shortened V by 4 bases and J by 2 bases, and 15 bases separated the two germline ends. The DNA for the CDR3 is TGTGCCAGCAGCAAACCTGAGACGGCTAACACTGAAGCTTTCTTT. It encodes CASSKPETANTEAFF.

The chain combines TRBV9 with TRBJ2-1; D is perhaps TRBD2 (6 bases). The CDR3 spans 13 residues. Trimming left V 6 bases short and J 6 bases short, with 13 bases between. The germline gives CDR1 SGDLS, CDR2 YYNGEE. CDR3: CASKGGMRNEQFF. The CDR3 DNA sequence: TGTGCCAGCAAGGGCGGGATGCGCAATGAGCAGTTCTTC.

In this sample, this clone turned up once. This chain connects TRBV29-1 to TRBJ2-7; the D is unclear. The germline V gene encodes CDR1 SQVTM and CDR2 ANQGSEA. The CDR3 loop spans 13 amino acids. V lost 0 bases and J lost 3, with 9 bases in between. CDR3 in amino acids: CSVEDRSNYEQYF. CDR3 bases: TGCAGCGTTGAAGATCGGAGTAACTACGAGCAGTACTTC.

The gene calls are TRBV15 and TRBJ1-1; D is unclear. The V end was cut by 0 bases, the J end by 10 bases, with 6 bases between. This CDR3 has 11 amino acids. Germline CDR1 is LNHNV and CDR2 is YYDKDF (reference sequence). CDR3 protein: CATSRDELAFF. The DNA of the CDR3 is TGTGCCACCAGCAGAGATGAGTTAGCTTTCTTT.

In this sample, this clone turned up once. The chain combines TRBV27 with TRBJ2-1; TRBD2 matches at 10 bases. V lost 4 bases to trimming and J lost 2 bases; unmatched junction nucleotides: 2. Germline CDR1 is MNHEY and CDR2 is SMNVEV (reference sequence). This CDR3 is 15 amino acids long. The chain's CDR3 is CASSSAGGPYNEQFF. CDR3 sequence (DNA): TGTGCCAGCAGTTCAGCGGGGGGGCCCTACAATGAGCAGTTCTTC.

This clone is classed as medium-sized (0.01 to 0.1%). The chain links TRBV4-3 to TRBJ2-1, with D tentatively TRBD2 (6 bases). This CDR3 is 16 amino acids long. The V and J ends lost 0 bases and 4 bases respectively, with 13 bases between them. Germline V gene lookup returns CDR1 LGHNA and CDR2 YSLEER. The CDR3 region is CASSQDLWLAYNEQFF. CDR3 in DNA: TGCGCCAGCAGCCAAGATCTATGGCTAGCGTACAATGAGCAGTTCTTC.

This sequence joins TRBV5-3 and TRBJ1-6; 8 bases are a match to TRBD1. TRBV5-3 is reported as an ORF; its role is uncertain. There are 15 residues in the CDR3. The trim removed 4 bases at V and 10 bases at J, leaving 10 bases unmatched. CDR3 sequence reads: CARSLTTGAISPLHF. The CDR3 bases are TGTGCCAGAAGCCTCACGACAGGGGCGATATCACCCCTCCACTTT.

The rearrangement links TRBV28 to TRBJ2-5; TRBD2 aligns across 9 bases. The tail of the sequence fits TRBJ2-7 better, so the J call may be wrong. The CDR3 is 14 amino acids. Germline CDR1 MDHEN, CDR2 SYDVKM. CDR3 loop: CASSASSGSYEQYF. As DNA, the CDR3 is TGTGCCAGCAGTGCGAGTAGCGGGAGCTACGAGCAGTACTTC.

The rearrangement links TRBV13 to TRBJ1-4; D possibly corresponds to TRBD1 (6 bases). CDR1 is PRHDT and CDR2 is FYEKMQ in the germline V gene (reference sequence). The CDR3 loop spans 15 amino acids. V lost 4 bases, J lost 0 bases, and 9 bases lay in between. The CDR3, as DNA: TGTGCCAGCAGCTCGGGACACTCAACTAATGAAAAACTGTTTTTT. It translates to CASSSGHSTNEKLFF.

The chain's CDR3 is CASSLGAGSYYGYTF. The CDR3, as DNA: TGTGCCAGCAGCTTAGGCGCAGGGTCTTACTATGGCTACACCTTC. The chain combines TRBV7-9 with TRBJ1-2; D is possibly TRBD1 (5 bases). CDR1 and CDR2 from the germline V gene are SEHNR and FQNEAQ (reference sequence). Between the trimmed V and J ends, which lost 1 base and 3 bases, there was a span of 12 bases. CDR3 length equals 15 residues.

The chain joins TRBV28 to TRBJ2-1, with D perhaps TRBD1 (5 bases). Per the germline V gene, CDR1 is MDHEN and CDR2 is SYDVKM. V lost 6 bases, J lost 6 bases, and 12 bases lay in between. The CDR3 totals 13 residues. The CDR3 protein is CASSMDTPNEQFF. CDR3 nucleotides: TGTGCCAGCAGCATGGACACACCCAATGAGCAGTTCTTC. The complete variable domain, with remaining parts taken from reference TRBV28 and TRBJ2-1, reads DVKVTQSSRYLVKRTGEKVFLECVQDMDHENMFWYRQDPGLGLRLIYFSYDVKMKEKGDIPEGYSVSREKKERFSLILESASTNQTSMYLCASSMDTPNEQFFGPGTRLTVL.

This clone is deemed medium-sized. V gene TRBV4-1 combines with J gene TRBJ2-2; 8 positions match TRBD2. CDR3 length equals 16 residues. V dropped 0 bases and J dropped 4; count of bases not matched to a gene: 4. The germline CDR1 and CDR2 sequences are MGHRA and YSYEKL. As DNA, the CDR3 is TGCGCCAGCAGCCAAGATAGAGCGGGAGTCACCGGGGAGCTGTTTTTT. This codes for CASSQDRAGVTGELFF.

This rearrangement joins TRBV27 to TRBJ2-3; D call uncertain. Germline V gene lookup returns CDR1 MNHEY and CDR2 SMNVEV (reference sequence). V shed 5 bases and J shed 6 bases, with 9 bases lying between them. The CDR3 has 12 residues. CDR3 nucleotide sequence: TGTGCCAGCAGTCCCCTTGGTGATACGCAGTATTTT. Translating it yields CASSPLGDTQYF.